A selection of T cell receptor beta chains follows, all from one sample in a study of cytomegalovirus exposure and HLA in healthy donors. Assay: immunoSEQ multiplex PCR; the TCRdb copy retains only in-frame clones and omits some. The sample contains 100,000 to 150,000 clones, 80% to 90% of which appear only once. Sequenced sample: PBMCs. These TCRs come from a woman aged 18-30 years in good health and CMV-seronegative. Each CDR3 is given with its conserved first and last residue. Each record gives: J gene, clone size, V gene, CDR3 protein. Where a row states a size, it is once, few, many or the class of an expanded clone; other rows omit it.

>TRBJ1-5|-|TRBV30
CAWRGQGVSQPQHF
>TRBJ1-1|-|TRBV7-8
CASSSHRDMGAFF
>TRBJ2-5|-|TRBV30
CAWNDGTGVLGETQYF
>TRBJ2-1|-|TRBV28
CASSSLPRTSGRDNEQFF
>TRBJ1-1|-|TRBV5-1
CASSLMQGNTEAFF
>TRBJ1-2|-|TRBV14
CASSPVGYYSSNYGYTF
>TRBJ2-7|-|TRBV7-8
CASSTTTSGYEQYF
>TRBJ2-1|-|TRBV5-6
CASSPFRSHNEQFF
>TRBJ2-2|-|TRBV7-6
CASEIAGELFF
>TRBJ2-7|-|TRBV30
CAWRTHVWDRGYEQYF
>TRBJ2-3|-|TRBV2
CAGTLAGDPDTQYF
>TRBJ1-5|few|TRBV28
CASSWGGSYNQPQHF
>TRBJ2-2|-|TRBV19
CASSTSGSNTGELFF
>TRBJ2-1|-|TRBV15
CATSGTGADWNNEQFF
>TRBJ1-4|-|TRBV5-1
CASAPGGASVTSNEKLFF
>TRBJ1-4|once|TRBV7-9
CASSPTGPVPEKLFF
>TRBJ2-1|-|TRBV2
CASRGLAVEQFF
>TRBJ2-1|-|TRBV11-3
CASSLTSGSGSYNEQFF
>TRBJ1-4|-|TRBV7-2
CASSYQGSGEKLFF